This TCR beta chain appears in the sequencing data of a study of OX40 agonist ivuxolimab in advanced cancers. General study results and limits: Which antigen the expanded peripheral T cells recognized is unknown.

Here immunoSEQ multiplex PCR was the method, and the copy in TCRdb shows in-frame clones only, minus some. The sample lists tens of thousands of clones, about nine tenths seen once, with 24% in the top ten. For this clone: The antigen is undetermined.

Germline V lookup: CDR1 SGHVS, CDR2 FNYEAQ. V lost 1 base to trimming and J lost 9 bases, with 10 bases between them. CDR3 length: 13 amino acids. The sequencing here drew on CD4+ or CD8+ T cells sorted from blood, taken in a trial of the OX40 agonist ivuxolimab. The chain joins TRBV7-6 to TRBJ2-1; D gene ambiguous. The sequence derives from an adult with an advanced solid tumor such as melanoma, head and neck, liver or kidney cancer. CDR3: CASSLVSLSEQFF. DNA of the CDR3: TGTGCCAGCAGCTTAGTGAGTTTAAGTGAGCAGTTCTTC.